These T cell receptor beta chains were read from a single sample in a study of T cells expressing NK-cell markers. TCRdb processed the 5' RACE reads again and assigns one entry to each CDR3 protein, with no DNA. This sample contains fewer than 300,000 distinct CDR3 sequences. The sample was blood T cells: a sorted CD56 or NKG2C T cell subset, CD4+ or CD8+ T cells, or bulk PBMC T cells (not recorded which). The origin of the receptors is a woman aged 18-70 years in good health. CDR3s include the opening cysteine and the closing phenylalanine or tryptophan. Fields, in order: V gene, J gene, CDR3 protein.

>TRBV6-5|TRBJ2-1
CASSYDLGGGAWEQFF
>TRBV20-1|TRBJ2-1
CSAGTGSYNEQFF
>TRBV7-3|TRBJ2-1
CASSLGPDYGEQFF
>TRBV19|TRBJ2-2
CASSPRERVPGSCFF
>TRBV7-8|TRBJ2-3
CASTLRGGVPRLGTDTQYF
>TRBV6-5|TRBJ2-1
CASSYSTGHGNEQFF
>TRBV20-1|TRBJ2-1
CSARTTSGGYNEQFF
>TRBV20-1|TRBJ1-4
CSANRNLGEKLFF
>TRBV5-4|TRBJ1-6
CASSLWGYNSPLHF
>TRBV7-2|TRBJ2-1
CASSLVGTDYNEQFF
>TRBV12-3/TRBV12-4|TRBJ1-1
CASSLGGQATTEAFF
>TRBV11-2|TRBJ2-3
CASSLAGQLGADTQYF
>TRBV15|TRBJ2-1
CATRGLRPTTGNEQFF
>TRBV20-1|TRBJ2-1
CSANRGTGFRGEQFF
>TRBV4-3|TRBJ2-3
CASSQTAVDTQYF
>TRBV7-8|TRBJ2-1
CASSELRWGRSNEQFF
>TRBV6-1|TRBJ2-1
CASRPRLANEQFF
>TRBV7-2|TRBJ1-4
CASSFALNEKLFF
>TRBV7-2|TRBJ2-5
CASSAGLAVVFQETQYF